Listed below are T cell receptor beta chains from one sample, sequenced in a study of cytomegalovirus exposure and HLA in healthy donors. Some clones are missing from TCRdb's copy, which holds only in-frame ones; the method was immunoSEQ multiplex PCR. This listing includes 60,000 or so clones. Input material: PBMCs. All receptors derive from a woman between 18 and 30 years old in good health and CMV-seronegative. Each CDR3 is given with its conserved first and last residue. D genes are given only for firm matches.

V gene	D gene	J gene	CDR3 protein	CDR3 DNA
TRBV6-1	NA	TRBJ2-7	CASSPTLTGPYEQYF	TGTGCCAGCAGCCCTACGTTGACAGGACCCTACGAGCAGTACTTC
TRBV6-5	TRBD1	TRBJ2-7	CASRGTGRAEEQYF	TGTGCCAGCAGGGGGACAGGGCGAGCGGAAGAGCAGTACTTC
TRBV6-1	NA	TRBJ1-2	CASSEGKAGAYGYTF	TGTGCCAGCAGTGAAGGGAAGGCAGGGGCCTATGGCTACACCTTC
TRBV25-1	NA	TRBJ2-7	CASRGGYEQYF	TGTGCCAGCAGGGGGGGCTACGAGCAGTACTTC
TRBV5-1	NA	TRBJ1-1	CASSLVAGAMNTEAFF	TGCGCCAGCAGCTTGGTTGCGGGCGCTATGAACACTGAAGCTTTCTTT
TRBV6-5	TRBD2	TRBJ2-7	CASRPAGVTASVQYF	TGTGCCAGCAGACCGGCGGGAGTTACAGCGTCAGTGCAGTACTTC
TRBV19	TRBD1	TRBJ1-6	CASSISATGGGNSPLHF	TGTGCCAGTAGTATCAGTGCCACAGGGGGAGGTAATTCACCCCTCCACTTT
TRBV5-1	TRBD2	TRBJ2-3	CASSPSHPGLAGADTQYF	TGCGCCAGCAGCCCCAGCCACCCTGGACTAGCGGGAGCGGATACGCAGTATTTT
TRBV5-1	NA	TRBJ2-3	CASSSAGSTDTQYF	TGCGCCAGCAGCTCGGCAGGGAGCACAGATACGCAGTATTTT
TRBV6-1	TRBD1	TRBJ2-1	CASSGGTASYNEQFF	TGTGCCAGCAGTGGAGGGACAGCCTCCTACAATGAGCAGTTCTTC
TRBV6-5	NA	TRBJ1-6	CASGLSFNSPLHF	TGTGCCAGCGGGCTCAGTTTCAATTCACCCCTCCACTTT
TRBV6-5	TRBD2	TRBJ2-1	CASSYGEGSYNEQFF	TGTGCCAGCAGTTACGGGGAGGGATCCTACAATGAGCAGTTCTTC
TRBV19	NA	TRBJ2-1	CASRSSNEQFF	TGTGCCAGTAGGTCCTCCAATGAGCAGTTCTTC
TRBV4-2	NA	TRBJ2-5	CASSRRTAEETQYF	TGTGCCAGCAGCCGAAGGACAGCCGAAGAGACCCAGTACTTC